Listed below are T cell receptor beta chains from one sample, sequenced in a study of cytomegalovirus exposure and HLA in healthy donors. Data came from immunoSEQ multiplex PCR; TCRdb stores just in-frame clones and leaves some out. The sample lists 100,000 to 120,000 clones; 10% to 15% were seen once. The sequenced sample was PBMCs. These receptor sequences come from a man aged 35 to 55 in good health and CMV-seropositive. CDR3s include the opening cysteine and the closing phenylalanine or tryptophan. The D gene is left open where the match is weak. Clone size is stated in some rows and not others, as once, few, many or a class when expanded.

j_gene,abundance,v_gene,d_gene,len,CDR3aa,CDR3nt
TRBJ2-2,-,TRBV7-3,TRBD2,15,CASSPGGRLDRELFF,TGTGCCAGCAGCCCGGGCGGGAGGCTTGACAGGGAGCTGTTTTTT
TRBJ2-5,few,TRBV19,TRBD1,15,CASSIAGTEGETQYF,TGTGCCAGTAGTATAGCCGGGACAGAAGGGGAGACCCAGTACTTC
TRBJ2-3,-,TRBV6-6,TRBD2,15,CASSWREGRTDTQYF,TGTGCCAGCAGTTGGCGGGAGGGCCGGACAGATACGCAGTATTTT
TRBJ1-2,-,TRBV13,-,14,CASSLAWGDYGYTF,TGTGCCAGCAGCTTAGCTTGGGGGGACTATGGCTACACCTTC
TRBJ2-3,-,TRBV29-1,TRBD2,14,CSAGGLAGTDTQYF,TGCAGCGCTGGGGGACTAGCGGGCACAGATACGCAGTATTTT
TRBJ2-3,-,TRBV7-2,-,14,CASSLVAGGDTQYF,TGTGCCAGCAGCTTAGTTGCGGGTGGGGATACGCAGTATTTT
TRBJ1-4,few,TRBV9,-,16,CASSVTFGQGNEKLFF,TGTGCCAGCAGCGTAACTTTCGGCCAGGGTAATGAAAAACTGTTTTTT
TRBJ2-2,-,TRBV9,TRBD2,15,CASSGWRERTGELFF,TGTGCCAGCAGCGGTTGGCGGGAGAGGACCGGGGAGCTGTTTTTT
TRBJ1-1,-,TRBV19,-,13,CASTLTEATEAFF,TGTGCCAGCACCCTTACAGAAGCCACTGAAGCTTTCTTT
TRBJ1-2,-,TRBV9,-,14,CASSPGSGGYGYTF,TGTGCCAGCAGCCCCGGGTCGGGGGGCTATGGCTACACCTTC
TRBJ2-3,few,TRBV10-2,TRBD2,17,CASSASGLAEETDTQYF,TGCGCCAGCAGTGCATCGGGACTAGCCGAAGAAACAGATACGCAGTATTTT